What follows describes a single T cell receptor beta chain. The V gene end was trimmed by 2 bases and the J gene end by 5 bases; junction bases not matched to a gene: 14. Germline CDR1 is LGHNA and CDR2 is YSLEER. This CDR3 has 17 residues. The entry originates in a study of blood T cell repertoires in COVID-19. Study context: The study drew acute and convalescent COVID-19 samples from the United States, Italy and Spain. Nucleic acid was either cDNA or gDNA, and it came from T cells, B-cell-depleted T cells, or PBMCs.

Methods used by the authors: By means of reference gene primer amplification, nucleated cell counts were estimated. Produced via immunoSEQ multiplex PCR; TCRdb's table is partial and in-frame only. The D gene and trimming were derived from the DNA, and the V and J assignments and clone size from that table. The table shows roughly 200,000 clones, with approximately 85% occurring only once. This TCR was sampled from a man between 60 and 75 years old with acute or convalescent COVID-19. Specimen: peripheral blood. The chain couples TRBV4-3 to TRBJ2-5; 7 positions match TRBD2. CDR3 DNA: TGCGCCAGCAGCCAAAAACTAGCGACAATACCCCAGGAGACCCAGTACTTC. This sequence encodes CASSQKLATIPQETQYF.